The rows below give T cell receptor beta chains drawn from one sample of a study of T cells after yellow fever vaccination. TCRdb itself ran the 5' RACE reads through MiXCR, one entry per CDR3 protein. The table includes more than 9,500 distinct CDR3 sequences, approximately 5.3% detected once. This specimen was PBMCs, either bulk or a sorted T-cell subset (CD4+, CD8+, memory, or dextramer-sorted; not recorded which), taken on the day of the yellow fever booster vaccination. These receptors were obtained from a man in his thirties or forties who received the YFV17D yellow fever vaccine. Both conserved end residues are part of each CDR3. D genes are given only for firm matches. Sizes are listed as how often the clone was seen (once, few, many) or a class if it is expanded.

many	TRBJ2-7	.	TRBV5-1	CASSPSGGGYEQYF
many	TRBJ2-7	TRBD1	TRBV6-2/TRBV6-3	CASSYQGAIPTYEQYF
many	TRBJ1-4	.	TRBV28	CASSSLIVGTTNEKLFF
few	TRBJ1-1	.	TRBV11-2	CASSLGATTEAFF
medium-sized	TRBJ2-5	.	TRBV21-1	CASSTRAAGGILQETQYF
many	TRBJ1-1	TRBD1	TRBV20-1	CSAETTGPRF
many	TRBJ2-6	.	TRBV25-1	CASSAQSGSSGANVLTF
many	TRBJ2-2	TRBD2	TRBV7-3	CASSSRAGGPTGELFF
many	TRBJ2-5	.	TRBV5-5	CASSLGSGETQYF
many	TRBJ2-7	.	TRBV6-5	CASSYQWQGYEQYF
many	TRBJ2-6	.	TRBV15	CATSHRGGGEIPSGANVLTF
many	TRBJ2-2	TRBD2	TRBV4-3	CASSRLLAGGNTGELFF
many	TRBJ1-5	.	TRBV6-5	CASSPGGVSNQPQHF
medium-sized	TRBJ2-5	.	TRBV28	CASSPAGQSQETQYF
many	TRBJ2-7	TRBD1	TRBV5-4	CASSSRDRVYEQYF
many	TRBJ2-6	.	TRBV4-3	CASSQEGVKGANVLTF
medium-sized	TRBJ2-7	.	TRBV6-5	CASGVGAKQYF